One sample yielded the 5 T cell receptor beta chains listed below, sequenced in a study of CD8+CD57+ T cells in acquired aplastic anemia. Both TCR beta VDJ combination and CDR3 sequence profiling were carried out. Genomic DNA was the template for this profiling. TCRdb recomputed calls from the reads with MiXCR, one row per CDR3 protein. The table records more than 200,000 distinct CDR3 sequences, roughly 50% of them present only once. Selection for sequencing was limited to patients who had shown CD8+CD57+ cell expansion by flow cytometry. Sequencing was carried out using sorted CD4+, CD8+, or CD8+CD57+ T cells (not recorded which) from PBMCs. All receptors derive from a human donor with aplastic anemia.

The chain employs TRBV7-6 and TRBJ2-5; perhaps TRBD1 as D (6 bases). The length of the CDR3 is 14 residues. CDR1 SGHVS and CDR2 FNYEAQ come from the germline V gene. Trimming took 4 bases from V and 5 from J, leaving 14 bases between them. Here the CDR3 DNA reads TGTGCCAGCAGCTACTCCACAGGGTGGGAGACCCAGTACTTC. It is translated as CASSYSTGWETQYF. Full variable domain (remainder filled in from reference TRBV7-6 and TRBJ2-5): GAGVSQSPRYKVTKRGQDVALRCDPISGHVSLYWYRQALGQGPEFLTYFNYEAQQDKSGLPNDRFSAERPEGSISTLTIQRTEQRDSAMYRCASSYSTGWETQYFGPGTRLLVL.

The chain is built from TRBV10-2 and TRBJ2-2; a weak D match, TRBD2 (6 bases). Trimming removed 10 bases from V and 3 bases from J, with 15 bases in between. The CDR3 extends over 14 amino acids. Germline loops: CDR1 WSHSY, CDR2 SAAADI. The CDR3 DNA reads as TGCGCCACCCAAGCCCGCGGGGACACCGGGGAGCTGTTTTTT. This translates into CATQARGDTGELFF.

This clonotype was recorded at least ten times. This sequence joins TRBV6-5 and TRBJ2-3, with D possibly TRBD1 on 6 matching bases. The ends were cut back, 2 bases at V and 4 bases at J, with 10 bases in the middle. This CDR3 contains 14 residues. From germline, CDR1 is MNHEY and CDR2 SVGAGI. The CDR3 bases are TGTGCCAGCAGTTACAGCCAGGGGCCAGATACGCAGTATTTT. Protein sequence: CASSYSQGPDTQYF.

This clonotype was counted at least ten times. The V call is TRBV4-2, the J call TRBJ1-4; a possible D gene is TRBD1 (5 bases). CDR1 and CDR2 from the germline V gene are LGHNA and YNFKEQ. V shed 3 bases and J shed 8 bases, with 19 bases lying between them. The CDR3 has 16 amino acids. The chain's CDR3 is CASSHRRDGAFEKLFF. The DNA of the CDR3 is TGTGCCAGCAGCCATCGAAGGGACGGTGCCTTCGAAAAACTGTTTTTT.

Turning to this clonotype: Since the CDR3 does not end with the conserved phenylalanine or tryptophan, this likely comes from a read error. It is unclear where the CDR3 begins or ends on the DNA, so no DNA is shown, and the CDR3 is as TCRdb lists it. The rearrangement links TRBV7-2 to TRBJ1-6; the table's D call, TRBD1, was not checked against the DNA. CDR1 and CDR2 from the germline V gene are SGHTA and FQGNSA. Inclusive of both ends, the CDR3 amounts to 13 amino acids. This chain's CDR3 is CASSPGTDSPLQS.